This T cell receptor beta chain originates from a study of T cells in Graves' hyperthyroidism and ophthalmopathy. Points on this clonotype: Its specificity is not known.

Patients were excluded because of uncontrolled infection, other autoimmune disease, pregnancy or lactation. The CDR3 extends over 16 amino acids. Germline CDR1 and CDR2: SNHLY and FYNNEI. Deletions cut 2 bases from V and 3 bases from J, with 13 bases between. The TCR beta CDR3 regions underwent amplification using RNA transcripts as the source. TCR CDR3 underwent first-round RT-PCR with the HTBI primer set. TCRdb processed the multiplex PCR reads anew with MiXCR; each CDR3 protein has one entry. The data show 690,000 or so distinct CDR3 sequences, 18% seen once. Whole-study findings and limits: Most thyroid clonotypes with frequency above 0.001 were detected in blood. Ophthalmopathy was told apart from stable hyperthyroidism by a 13 V-J model.

The V gene is TRBV2, the J gene TRBJ1-4, with TRBD1 as a possible D gene (6 bases). The origin of this receptor is a woman between 45 and 60 years old with Graves' hyperthyroidism that later progressed to Graves' ophthalmopathy. Source material: blood. CDR3 DNA: TGTGCCAGCAGTGAATATTTGGGGGCGGCTAATGAAAAACTGTTTTTT. This translates into CASSEYLGAANEKLFF.